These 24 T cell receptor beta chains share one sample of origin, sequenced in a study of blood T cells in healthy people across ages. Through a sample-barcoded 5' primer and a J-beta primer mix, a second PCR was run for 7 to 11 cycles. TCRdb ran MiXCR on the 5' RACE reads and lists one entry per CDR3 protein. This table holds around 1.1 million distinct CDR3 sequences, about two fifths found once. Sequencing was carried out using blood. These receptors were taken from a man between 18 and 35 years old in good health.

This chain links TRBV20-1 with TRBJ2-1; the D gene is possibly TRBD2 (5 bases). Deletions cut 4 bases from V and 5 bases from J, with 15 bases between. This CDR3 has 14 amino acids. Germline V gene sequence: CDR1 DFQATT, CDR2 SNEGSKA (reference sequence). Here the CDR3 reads CSATPAAFDNEQFF. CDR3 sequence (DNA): TGCAGTGCTACCCCAGCGGCGTTCGACAATGAGCAGTTCTTC.

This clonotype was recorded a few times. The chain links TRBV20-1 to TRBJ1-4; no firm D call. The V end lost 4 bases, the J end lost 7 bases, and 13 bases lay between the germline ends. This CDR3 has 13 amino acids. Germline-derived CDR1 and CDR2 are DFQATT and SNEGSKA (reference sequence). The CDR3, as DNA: TGCAGTGCTATTGAGGAGGGTGTTGAAAAACTGTTTTTT. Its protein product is CSAIEEGVEKLFF.

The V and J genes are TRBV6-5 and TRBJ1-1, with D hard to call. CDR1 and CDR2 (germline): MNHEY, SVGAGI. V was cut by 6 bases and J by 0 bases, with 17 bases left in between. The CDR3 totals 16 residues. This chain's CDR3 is CASRRAVRLMNTEAFF. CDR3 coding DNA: TGTGCCAGCAGGCGGGCGGTCCGACTAATGAACACTGAAGCTTTCTTT.

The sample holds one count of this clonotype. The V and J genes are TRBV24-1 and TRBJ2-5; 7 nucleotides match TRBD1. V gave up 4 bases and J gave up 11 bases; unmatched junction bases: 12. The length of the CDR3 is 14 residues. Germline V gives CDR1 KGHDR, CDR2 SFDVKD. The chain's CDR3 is CATSDRDSHNEQYF. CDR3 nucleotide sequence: TGTGCCACCAGTGACCGGGACAGTCACAATGAGCAGTACTTC.

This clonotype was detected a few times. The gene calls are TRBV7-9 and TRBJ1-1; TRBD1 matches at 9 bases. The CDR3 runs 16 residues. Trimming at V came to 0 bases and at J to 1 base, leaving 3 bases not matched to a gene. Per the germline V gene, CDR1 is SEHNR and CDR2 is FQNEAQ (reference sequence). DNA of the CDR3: TGTGCCAGCAGCTTAGCTAACAGGGGGCGGAACACTGAAGCTTTCTTT. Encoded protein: CASSLANRGRNTEAFF.

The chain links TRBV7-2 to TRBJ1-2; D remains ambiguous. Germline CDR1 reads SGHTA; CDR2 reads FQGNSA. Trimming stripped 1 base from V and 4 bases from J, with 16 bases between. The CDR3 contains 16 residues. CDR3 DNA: TGTGCCAGCAGCTTAGATATCAGGACGGTGAGCTATGGCTACACCTTC. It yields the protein CASSLDIRTVSYGYTF.

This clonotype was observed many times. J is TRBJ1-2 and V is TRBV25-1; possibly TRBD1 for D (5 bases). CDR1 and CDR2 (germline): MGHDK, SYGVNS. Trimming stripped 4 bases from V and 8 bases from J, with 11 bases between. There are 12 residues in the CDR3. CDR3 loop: CASSGGGSGYTF. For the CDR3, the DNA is TGTGCCAGCAGTGGGGGGGGATCCGGCTACACCTTC.

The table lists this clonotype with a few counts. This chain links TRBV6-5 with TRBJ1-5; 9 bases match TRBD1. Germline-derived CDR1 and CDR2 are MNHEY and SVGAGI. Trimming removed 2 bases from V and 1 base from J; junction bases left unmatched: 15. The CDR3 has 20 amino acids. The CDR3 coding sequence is TGTGCCAGCAGTTACCGTACCGGGACAGGGATATTCGGGAGCAATCAGCCCCAGCATTTT. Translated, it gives CASSYRTGTGIFGSNQPQHF.

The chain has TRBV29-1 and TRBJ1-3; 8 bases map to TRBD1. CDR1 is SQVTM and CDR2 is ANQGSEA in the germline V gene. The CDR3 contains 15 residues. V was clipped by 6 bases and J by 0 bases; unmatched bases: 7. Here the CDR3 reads CSVTTGAHSGNTIYF. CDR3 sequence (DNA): TGCAGCGTGACGACAGGGGCTCACTCTGGAAACACCATATATTTT.

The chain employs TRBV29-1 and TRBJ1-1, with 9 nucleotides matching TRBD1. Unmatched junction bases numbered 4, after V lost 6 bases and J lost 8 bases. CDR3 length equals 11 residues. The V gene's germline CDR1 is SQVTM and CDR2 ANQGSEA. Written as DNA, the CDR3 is TGCAGCGTGGGGGACAGGGTAGAAGCTTTCTTT. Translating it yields CSVGDRVEAFF.

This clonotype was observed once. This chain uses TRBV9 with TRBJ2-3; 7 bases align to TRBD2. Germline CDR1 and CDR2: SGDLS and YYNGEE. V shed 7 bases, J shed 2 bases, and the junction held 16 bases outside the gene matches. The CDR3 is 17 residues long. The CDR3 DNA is TGTGCCAGCTCGAACCACCCGGGGGGAGAAAACACAGATACGCAGTATTTT. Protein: CASSNHPGGENTDTQYF.

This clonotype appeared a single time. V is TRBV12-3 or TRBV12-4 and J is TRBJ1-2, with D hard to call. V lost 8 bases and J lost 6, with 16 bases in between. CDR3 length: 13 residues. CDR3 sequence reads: CASVKRLWDGYTF. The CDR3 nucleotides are TGTGCCAGCGTAAAACGATTATGGGATGGCTACACCTTC.

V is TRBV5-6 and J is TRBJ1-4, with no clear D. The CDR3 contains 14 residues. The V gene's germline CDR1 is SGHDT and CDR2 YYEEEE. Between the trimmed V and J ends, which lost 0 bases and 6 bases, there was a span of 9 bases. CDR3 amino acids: CASSLVGADEKLFF. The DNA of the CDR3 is TGTGCCAGCAGCTTGGTCGGCGCCGATGAAAAACTGTTTTTT.

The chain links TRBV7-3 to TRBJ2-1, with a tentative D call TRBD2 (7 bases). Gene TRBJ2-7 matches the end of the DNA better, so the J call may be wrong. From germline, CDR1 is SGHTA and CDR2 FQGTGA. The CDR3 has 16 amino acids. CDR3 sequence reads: CASSLNPGGSYNEQYF. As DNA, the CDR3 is TGTGCCAGCAGCTTAAATCCGGGGGGCTCCTACAATGAGCAGTACTTC.

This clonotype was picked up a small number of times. The CDR3 is CASSALKGTTEAFF. The CDR3 coding sequence is TGTGCCAGCAGTGCCCTAAAAGGGACCACTGAAGCTTTCTTT. V gene TRBV27 combines with J gene TRBJ1-1; maybe TRBD1 (5 bases). Germline V lookup: CDR1 MNHEY, CDR2 SMNVEV (reference sequence). Between the trimmed V and J ends, which lost 5 bases and 4 bases, there was a span of 14 bases. The CDR3 runs to 14 residues.

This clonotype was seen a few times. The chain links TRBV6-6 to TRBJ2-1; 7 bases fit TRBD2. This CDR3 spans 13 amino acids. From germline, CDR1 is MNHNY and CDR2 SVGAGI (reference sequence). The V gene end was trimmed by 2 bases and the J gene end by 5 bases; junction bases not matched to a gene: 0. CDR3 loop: CASSYGTNNEQFF. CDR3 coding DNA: TGTGCCAGCAGTTACGGGACTAACAATGAGCAGTTCTTC.

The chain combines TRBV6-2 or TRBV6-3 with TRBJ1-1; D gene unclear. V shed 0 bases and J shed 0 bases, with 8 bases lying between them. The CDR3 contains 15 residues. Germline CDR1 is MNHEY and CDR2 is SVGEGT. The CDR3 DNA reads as TGTGCCAGCAGTTACTCACCCCAGATGAACACTGAAGCTTTCTTT. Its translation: CASSYSPQMNTEAFF.

The CDR3 DNA reads TGTGCCAGCAGTCACTACAGGGAACGGAGGACTGAAGCTTTCTTT. It yields the protein CASSHYRERRTEAFF. The chain uses TRBV6-5 and TRBJ1-1; D may be TRBD1 (6 bases). The CDR3 runs to 15 residues. Looked up from germline, CDR1 is MNHEY and CDR2 is SVGAGI. Trimming left V 5 bases short and J 5 bases short, with 18 bases between.

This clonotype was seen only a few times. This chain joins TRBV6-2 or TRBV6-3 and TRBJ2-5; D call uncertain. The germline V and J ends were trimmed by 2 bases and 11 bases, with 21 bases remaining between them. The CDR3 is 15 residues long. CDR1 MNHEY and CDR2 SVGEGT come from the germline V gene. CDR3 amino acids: CASSYLSPANNEQYF. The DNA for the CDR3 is TGTGCCAGCAGTTACCTTAGCCCGGCGAACAATGAGCAGTACTTC.

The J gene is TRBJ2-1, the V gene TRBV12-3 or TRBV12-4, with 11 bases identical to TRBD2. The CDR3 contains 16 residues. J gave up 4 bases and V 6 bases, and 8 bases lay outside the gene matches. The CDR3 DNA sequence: TGTGCCAGCAGCAGCGGGACTAGCGGAGAATACAATGAGCAGTTCTTC. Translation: CASSSGTSGEYNEQFF.

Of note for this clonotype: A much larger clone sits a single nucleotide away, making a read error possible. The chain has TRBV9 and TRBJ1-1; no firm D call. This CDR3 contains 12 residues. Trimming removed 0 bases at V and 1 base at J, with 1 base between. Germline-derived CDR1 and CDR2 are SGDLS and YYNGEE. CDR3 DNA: TGTGCCAGCAGCGTAGAGAACACTGAAGCTTTCTTT. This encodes CASSVENTEAFF.

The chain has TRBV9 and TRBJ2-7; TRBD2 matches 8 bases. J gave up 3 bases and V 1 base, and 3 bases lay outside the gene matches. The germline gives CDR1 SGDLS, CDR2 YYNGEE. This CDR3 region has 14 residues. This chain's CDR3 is CASSVFSGDYEQYF. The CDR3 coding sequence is TGTGCCAGCAGCGTATTTAGCGGGGACTACGAGCAGTACTTC.

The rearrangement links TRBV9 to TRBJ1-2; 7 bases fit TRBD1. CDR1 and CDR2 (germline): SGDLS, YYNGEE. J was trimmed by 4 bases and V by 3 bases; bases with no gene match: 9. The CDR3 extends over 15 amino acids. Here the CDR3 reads CASSGQTGLLYGYTF. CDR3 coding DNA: TGTGCCAGCAGCGGCCAGACAGGGCTTCTCTATGGCTACACCTTC.

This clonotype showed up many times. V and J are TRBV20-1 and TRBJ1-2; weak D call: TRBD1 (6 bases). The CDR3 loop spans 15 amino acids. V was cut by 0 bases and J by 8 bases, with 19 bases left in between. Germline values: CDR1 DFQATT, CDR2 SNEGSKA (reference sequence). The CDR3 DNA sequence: TGCAGTGCTAGAGATATCAAACAGGGAGTTACAGGCTACACCTTC. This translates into CSARDIKQGVTGYTF.